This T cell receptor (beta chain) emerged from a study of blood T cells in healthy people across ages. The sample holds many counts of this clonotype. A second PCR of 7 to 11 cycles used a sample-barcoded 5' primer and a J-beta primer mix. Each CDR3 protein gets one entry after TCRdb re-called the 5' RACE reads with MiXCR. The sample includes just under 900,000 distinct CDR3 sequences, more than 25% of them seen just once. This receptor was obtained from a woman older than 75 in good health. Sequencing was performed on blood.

The chain's CDR3 is CASSLNPSTSHNEQFF. CDR3 nucleotides: TGTGCCAGCAGCTTAAACCCCTCGACCTCTCACAATGAGCAGTTCTTC. The chain employs TRBV7-2 and TRBJ2-1, with D unclear. The CDR3 has 16 residues. Trimming left V 2 bases short and J 5 bases short, with 16 bases between. Germline V CDR1 and CDR2: SGHTA, FQGNSA.